This TCR beta chain derives from a study of blood T cell repertoires in COVID-19. Germline V lookup: CDR1 SGHRS, CDR2 YFSETQ. V lost 0 bases and J lost 0; bases outside the gene matches: 10. CDR3 length: 19 residues. Method: immunoSEQ multiplex PCR; TCRdb's copy keeps in-frame clones and lacks some. The sample has roughly 150,000 clones, roughly 88% seen once; the top ten hold approximately 5%. In Seattle, patients joined the study during active infection and were tracked longitudinally. The receptor's source is a man aged 18 to 30 with COVID-19, enrolled during active disease. Sequences were obtained from peripheral blood. The chain employs TRBV5-1 and TRBJ2-1; TRBD2 matches at 9 bases. The CDR3 DNA reads TGCGCCAGCAGCTTGGAAGGTCTAGCGGGGTCGAGCTCCTACAATGAGCAGTTCTTC. Translating gives CASSLEGLAGSSSYNEQFF. The full variable domain, with the rest looked up from reference TRBV5-1 and TRBJ2-1, is KAGVTQTPRYLIKTRGQQVTLSCSPISGHRSVSWYQQTPGQGLQFLFEYFSETQRNKGNFPGRFSGRQFSNSRSEMNVSTLELGDSALYLCASSLEGLAGSSSYNEQFFGPGTRLTVL.